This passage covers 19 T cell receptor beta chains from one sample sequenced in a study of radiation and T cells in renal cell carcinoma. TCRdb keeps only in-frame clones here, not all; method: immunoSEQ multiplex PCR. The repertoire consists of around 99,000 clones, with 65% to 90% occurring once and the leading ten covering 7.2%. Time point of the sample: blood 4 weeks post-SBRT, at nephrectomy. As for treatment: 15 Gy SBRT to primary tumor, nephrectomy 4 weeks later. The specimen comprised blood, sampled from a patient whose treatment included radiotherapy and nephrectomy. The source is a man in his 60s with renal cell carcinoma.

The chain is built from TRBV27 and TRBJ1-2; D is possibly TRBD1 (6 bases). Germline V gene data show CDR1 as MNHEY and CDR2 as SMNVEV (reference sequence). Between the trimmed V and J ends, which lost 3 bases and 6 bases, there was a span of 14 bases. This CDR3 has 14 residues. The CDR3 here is CASSFREGVDGYTF. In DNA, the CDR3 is TGTGCCAGCAGTTTTAGGGAGGGGGTGGATGGCTACACCTTC.

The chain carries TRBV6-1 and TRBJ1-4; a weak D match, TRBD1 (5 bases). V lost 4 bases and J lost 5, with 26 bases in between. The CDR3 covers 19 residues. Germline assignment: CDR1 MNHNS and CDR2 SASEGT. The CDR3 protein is CASSVKGADPTKGNEKLFF. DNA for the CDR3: TGTGCCAGCAGTGTTAAAGGGGCAGACCCAACTAAGGGGAATGAAAAACTGTTTTTT.

The CDR3 DNA is TGTGCCAGCAGCTCGCTAATTACGGGAGTGGCAGATACGCAGTATTTT. Translation: CASSSLITGVADTQYF. The chain joins TRBV28 to TRBJ2-3; maybe TRBD2 (6 bases). Trimming left V 6 bases short and J 4 bases short, with 20 bases between. The CDR3 consists of 16 residues. CDR1 and CDR2 from the germline V gene are MDHEN and SYDVKM. The whole variable domain, filled in from reference TRBV28 and TRBJ2-3, reads DVKVTQSSRYLVKRTGEKVFLECVQDMDHENMFWYRQDPGLGLRLIYFSYDVKMKEKGDIPEGYSVSREKKERFSLILESASTNQTSMYLCASSSLITGVADTQYFGPGTRLTVL.

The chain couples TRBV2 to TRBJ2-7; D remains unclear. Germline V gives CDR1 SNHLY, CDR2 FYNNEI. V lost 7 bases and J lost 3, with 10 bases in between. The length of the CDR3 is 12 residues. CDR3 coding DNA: TGTGCCAGCAAGGTACAAATCTACGAGCAGTACTTC. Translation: CASKVQIYEQYF.

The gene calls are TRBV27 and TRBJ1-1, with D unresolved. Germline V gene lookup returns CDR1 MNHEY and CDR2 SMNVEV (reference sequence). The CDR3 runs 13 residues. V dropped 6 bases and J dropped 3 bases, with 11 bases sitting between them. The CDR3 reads CASRPRPDTEAFF. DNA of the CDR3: TGTGCCAGCAGACCCAGGCCGGACACTGAAGCTTTCTTT.

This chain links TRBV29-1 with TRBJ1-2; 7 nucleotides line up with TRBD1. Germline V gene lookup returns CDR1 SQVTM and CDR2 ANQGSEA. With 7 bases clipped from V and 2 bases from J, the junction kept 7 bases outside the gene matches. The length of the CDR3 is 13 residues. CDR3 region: CSGGTVSNYGYTF. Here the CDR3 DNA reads TGCAGCGGGGGGACAGTCTCAAACTATGGCTACACCTTC.

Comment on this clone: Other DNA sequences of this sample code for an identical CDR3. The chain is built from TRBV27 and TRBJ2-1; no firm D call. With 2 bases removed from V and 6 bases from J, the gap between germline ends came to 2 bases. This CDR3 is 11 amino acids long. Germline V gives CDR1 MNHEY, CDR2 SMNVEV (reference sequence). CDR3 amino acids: CASSLGNEQFF. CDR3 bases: TGTGCCAGCAGTTTAGGCAATGAGCAGTTCTTC.

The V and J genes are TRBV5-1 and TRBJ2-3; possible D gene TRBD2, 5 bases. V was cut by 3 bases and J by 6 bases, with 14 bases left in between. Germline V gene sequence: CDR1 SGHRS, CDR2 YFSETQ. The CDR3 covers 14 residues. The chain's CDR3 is CASSWGLSADTQYF. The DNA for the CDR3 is TGCGCCAGCAGCTGGGGTCTTAGCGCGGATACGCAGTATTTT.

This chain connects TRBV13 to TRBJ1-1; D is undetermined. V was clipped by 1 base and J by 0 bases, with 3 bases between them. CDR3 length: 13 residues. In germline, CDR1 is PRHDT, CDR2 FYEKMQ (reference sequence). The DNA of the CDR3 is TGTGCCAGCAGCTTAGTACTGAACACTGAAGCTTTCTTT. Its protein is CASSLVLNTEAFF.

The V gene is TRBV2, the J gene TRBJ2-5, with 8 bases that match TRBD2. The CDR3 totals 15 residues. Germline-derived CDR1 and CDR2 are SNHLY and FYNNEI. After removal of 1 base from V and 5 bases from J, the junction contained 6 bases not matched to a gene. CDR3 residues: CASSEELAEWETQYF. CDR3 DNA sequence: TGTGCCAGCAGTGAAGAACTAGCGGAGTGGGAGACCCAGTACTTC.

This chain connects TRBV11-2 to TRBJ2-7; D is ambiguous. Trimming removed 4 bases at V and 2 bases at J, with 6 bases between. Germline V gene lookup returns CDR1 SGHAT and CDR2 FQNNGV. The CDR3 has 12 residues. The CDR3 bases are TGTGCCAGCAGCTCGACCCCCTACGAGCAGTACTTC. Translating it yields CASSSTPYEQYF.

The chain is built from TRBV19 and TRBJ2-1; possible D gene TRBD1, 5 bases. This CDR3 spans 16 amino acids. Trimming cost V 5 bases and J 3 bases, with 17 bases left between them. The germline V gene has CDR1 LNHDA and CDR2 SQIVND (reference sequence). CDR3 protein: CASSPARASFYNEQFF. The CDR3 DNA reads TGTGCCAGTAGTCCCGCCAGGGCTTCGTTCTACAATGAGCAGTTCTTC.

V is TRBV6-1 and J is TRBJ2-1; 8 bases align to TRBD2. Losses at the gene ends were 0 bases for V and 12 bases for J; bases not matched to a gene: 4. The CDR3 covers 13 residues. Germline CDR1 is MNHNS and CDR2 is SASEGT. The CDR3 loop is CASSEAPSGRQFF. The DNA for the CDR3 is TGTGCCAGCAGTGAAGCGCCCAGCGGGAGGCAGTTCTTC.

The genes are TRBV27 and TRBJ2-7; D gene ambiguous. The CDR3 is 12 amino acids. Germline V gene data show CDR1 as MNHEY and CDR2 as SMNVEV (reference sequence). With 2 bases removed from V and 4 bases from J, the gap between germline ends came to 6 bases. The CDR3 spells CASSLRSYEQYF. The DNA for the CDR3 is TGTGCCAGCAGTTTACGCAGTTACGAGCAGTACTTC.

This CDR3 reads CASGEGYEEETQYF. CDR3 nucleotide sequence: TGTGCCAGCGGGGAGGGGTACGAGGAAGAGACCCAGTACTTC. The chain carries TRBV2 and TRBJ2-5; 7 positions agree with TRBD2. The V and J ends lost 8 bases and 3 bases, in that order; junction bases with no gene match: 9. CDR3 length equals 14 residues. Germline values: CDR1 SNHLY, CDR2 FYNNEI.

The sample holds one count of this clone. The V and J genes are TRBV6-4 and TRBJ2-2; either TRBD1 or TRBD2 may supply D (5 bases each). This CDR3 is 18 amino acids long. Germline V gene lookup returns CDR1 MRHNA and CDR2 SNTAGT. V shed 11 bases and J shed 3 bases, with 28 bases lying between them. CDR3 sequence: CARCAGRGPLRHTGELFF. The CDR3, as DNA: TGTGCCCGGTGTGCGGGTAGGGGACCGCTAAGGCACACCGGGGAGCTGTTTTTT.

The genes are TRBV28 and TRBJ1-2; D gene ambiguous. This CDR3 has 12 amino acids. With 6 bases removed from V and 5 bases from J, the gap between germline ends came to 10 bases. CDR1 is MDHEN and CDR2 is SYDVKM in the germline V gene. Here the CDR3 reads CASRQNLYGYTF. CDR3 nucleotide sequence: TGTGCCAGCAGGCAGAACCTATATGGCTACACCTTC.

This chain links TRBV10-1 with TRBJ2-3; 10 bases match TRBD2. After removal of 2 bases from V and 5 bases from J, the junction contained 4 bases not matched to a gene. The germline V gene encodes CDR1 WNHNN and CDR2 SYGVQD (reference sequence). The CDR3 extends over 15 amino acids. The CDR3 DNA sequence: TGCGCCAGCAGTGAGGCTAGCGGGGGTTTAGATACGCAGTATTTT. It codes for CASSEASGGLDTQYF.

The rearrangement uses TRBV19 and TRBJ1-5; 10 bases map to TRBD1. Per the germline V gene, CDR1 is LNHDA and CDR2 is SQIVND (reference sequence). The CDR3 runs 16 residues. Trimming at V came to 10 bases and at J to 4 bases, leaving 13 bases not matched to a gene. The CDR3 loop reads CANRGTGVDLNQPQHF. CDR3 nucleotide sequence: TGTGCCAACCGGGGGACAGGGGTTGATCTGAATCAGCCCCAGCATTTT.